The 26 T cell receptor beta chains listed next were all sequenced from one sample in a study of T cells in Graves' hyperthyroidism and ophthalmopathy. Amplification targeted TCR beta CDR3 regions from RNA transcripts. The HTBI set primed first-round TCR CDR3 RT-PCR. Using its own MiXCR run on the multiplex PCR reads, TCRdb lists one record per CDR3 protein. The top ten clones hold approximately 8.4% of a sample with about 710,000 distinct CDR3 sequences, roughly 15% of them seen once. Sequenced: blood. These receptors all come from a man aged 18 to 35 with Graves' hyperthyroidism.

This clonotype was detected ten times or more. The V call is TRBV12-3 or TRBV12-4, the J call TRBJ1-5, with D uncertain. V lost 7 bases to trimming and J lost 3 bases, with 10 bases between them. The CDR3 loop spans 13 amino acids. The CDR3, as DNA: TGTGCCAGCACCCCGGGGTTCAATCAGCCCCAGCATTTT. It encodes CASTPGFNQPQHF.

This clonotype came up a few times. The CDR3 coding sequence is TGTGCCAGCAGCGTAGAGGTAGCGGGAGTCGTGAGTGGTGAGCAGTTCTTC. Translating gives CASSVEVAGVVSGEQFF. This chain uses TRBV9 with TRBJ2-1; the match to TRBD2 covers 9 bases. This CDR3 has 17 amino acids. Trimming took 0 bases from V and 9 from J; bases not matched to a gene: 13. The germline gives CDR1 SGDLS, CDR2 YYNGEE.

This clonotype was counted between two and nine times. The chain joins TRBV28 to TRBJ2-1, with TRBD2 identical over 9 bases. Germline CDR1 and CDR2: MDHEN and SYDVKM. Trimming removed 3 bases from V and 8 bases from J; junction bases left unmatched: 5. The CDR3 extends over 14 amino acids. Here the CDR3 DNA reads TGTGCCAGCAGTTTCCGCGGGGGGGGGGATGAGCAGTTCTTC. As protein: CASSFRGGGDEQFF.

The gene calls are TRBV3-1 and TRBJ2-2, with TRBD2 as a possible D gene (6 bases). The CDR3 runs to 15 residues. Germline V gene data show CDR1 as LGHDT and CDR2 as YNNKEL (reference sequence). The V end lost 1 base, the J end lost 3 bases, and 9 bases lay between the germline ends. DNA of the CDR3: TGTGCCAGCAGCCAAGTTCGGGGGTACACCGGGGAGCTGTTTTTT. This sequence encodes CASSQVRGYTGELFF.

The V and J genes are TRBV7-2 and TRBJ2-3, with TRBD1 matching 8 bases. In germline, CDR1 is SGHTA, CDR2 FQGNSA. The length of the CDR3 is 14 residues. J was trimmed by 5 bases and V by 4 bases; bases with no gene match: 5. The CDR3 here is CASSSPQGGDTQYF. CDR3 DNA sequence: TGTGCCAGCAGCTCCCCACAGGGGGGAGATACGCAGTATTTT.

Of note for this clonotype: This may arise from a read error, as a much more abundant clone is one base away. V gene TRBV7-7 combines with J gene TRBJ1-3; a weak D match, TRBD1 (5 bases). This CDR3 is 16 amino acids long. V was shortened by 5 bases and J by 2 bases, with 16 bases between the two germline ends. In germline, CDR1 is SSHAT, CDR2 FNYEAQ (reference sequence). The CDR3: CASSPRSWGTGNTIYF. The CDR3 nucleotides are TGTGCCAGCAGCCCCCGCAGTTGGGGGACTGGAAACACCATATATTTT.

This clonotype has a handful of counts. The V and J genes are TRBV15 and TRBJ2-1; D is unresolved. V gave up 0 bases and J gave up 1 base, with 1 base separating them. CDR1 is LNHNV and CDR2 is YYDKDF in the germline V gene (reference sequence). This CDR3 spans 13 amino acids. The CDR3 here is CATSRDSYNEQFF. CDR3 nucleotide sequence: TGTGCCACCAGCAGAGATTCCTACAATGAGCAGTTCTTC.

V usage is TRBV20-1 and J usage is TRBJ2-6; D is undetermined. Germline loops: CDR1 DFQATT, CDR2 SNEGSKA (reference sequence). This CDR3 is 14 amino acids long. V was pared by 0 bases and J by 4 bases, with 7 bases between. CDR3 region: CSARDWAGANVLTF. The CDR3 coding sequence is TGCAGTGCTAGAGATTGGGCCGGGGCCAACGTCCTGACTTTC.

The chain has TRBV18 and TRBJ2-1; no clear D gene. The CDR3 is 19 amino acids. CDR1 and CDR2 from the germline V gene are KGHSH and LQKENI. V was cut by 2 bases and J by 2 bases, with 22 bases left in between. CDR3 sequence: CASSPDKSDPTTTYNEQFF. CDR3 bases: TGTGCCAGCTCACCAGACAAGTCGGATCCAACTACAACCTACAATGAGCAGTTCTTC.

About this clonotype itself: An end of the junction does not agree with germline; a read error may underlie this. V and J are TRBV9 and TRBJ1-1, with D possibly matching TRBD1 (6 bases). CDR1 and CDR2 from the germline V gene are SGDLS and YYNGEE. This CDR3 has 16 residues. The CDR3 DNA reads TGTGCCAGCAGCCCAGGGGCACAGGGCCTGAACACTGAGGCTTTCTTT. Translating gives CASSPGAQGLNTEAFF.

This clonotype has a count of ten or more. The CDR3 here is CAWSPGNGYTF. The CDR3 coding sequence is TGTGCCTGGAGTCCAGGGAATGGCTACACCTTC. The rearrangement links TRBV30 to TRBJ1-2, with D tentatively TRBD1 (5 bases). This CDR3 is built from 11 residues. Per the germline V gene, CDR1 is GTSNPN and CDR2 is SVGIG (reference sequence). V shed 2 bases and J shed 6 bases, with 7 bases lying between them.

This clonotype came up many times. CDR3 DNA: TGTGCCAGCGATTCTAGGGACAAATCGTCAGATACGCAGTATTTT. The encoded protein is CASDSRDKSSDTQYF. This sequence joins TRBV28 and TRBJ2-3, with D possibly TRBD1 on 6 matching bases. Germline V lookup: CDR1 MDHEN, CDR2 SYDVKM. There are 15 residues in the CDR3. V was cut by 8 bases and J by 4 bases, with 19 bases left in between.

This clonotype was observed many times. This chain uses TRBV30 with TRBJ1-1; D gene unclear. V shed 3 bases and J shed 10 bases, with 12 bases lying between them. There are 11 residues in the CDR3. Germline V CDR1 and CDR2: GTSNPN, SVGIG (reference sequence). The CDR3 coding sequence is TGTGCCTGGAGCGATAACCAGTCAGCTTTCTTT. The encoded protein is CAWSDNQSAFF.

This clonotype was found many times. The rearrangement links TRBV28 to TRBJ2-7, with D perhaps TRBD2 (6 bases). V lost 5 bases to trimming and J lost 4 bases, with 15 bases between them. This CDR3 comprises 14 residues. The germline gives CDR1 MDHEN, CDR2 SYDVKM. DNA for the CDR3: TGTGCCAGCAGTCCGACCACTAGCCGATACGAGCAGTACTTC. The encoded protein is CASSPTTSRYEQYF.

The chain employs TRBV5-1 and TRBJ2-3; 7 nucleotides line up with TRBD1. Germline CDR1 reads SGHRS; CDR2 reads YFSETQ. V lost 0 bases, J lost 4 bases, and 8 bases stayed unmatched. The CDR3 has 16 amino acids. The CDR3 nucleotides read TGCGCCAGCAGCTTGGAAACAGGGGTGTTGGCAGATACGCAGTATTTT. Translation gives CASSLETGVLADTQYF.

This clonotype was seen a few times. The J gene is TRBJ1-2, the V gene TRBV18; the D is unclear. Trimming removed 3 bases from V and 6 bases from J, with 14 bases in between. This CDR3 region has 14 residues. CDR1 is KGHSH, CDR2 LQKENI, per germline. The CDR3 is CASSPYLGSDGYTF. In nucleotides, the CDR3 is TGTGCCAGCTCACCCTATCTGGGGAGCGATGGCTACACCTTC.

This clonotype was seen repeatedly, ten times or more. The genes are TRBV28 and TRBJ2-3; D is perhaps TRBD2 (6 bases). Per germline, CDR1 MDHEN and CDR2 SYDVKM. The CDR3 contains 14 residues. The V and J ends lost 7 bases and 0 bases respectively, with 11 bases between them. Here the CDR3 DNA reads TGTGCCAGCAAACCTGGGACTAGCACAGATACGCAGTATTTT. Protein: CASKPGTSTDTQYF.

This clonotype was recorded many times. J is TRBJ1-1 and V is TRBV11-2, with D hard to call. The length of the CDR3 is 13 residues. Germline CDR1 is SGHAT and CDR2 is FQNNGV. The V gene lost 0 bases and the J gene lost 8 bases, with 10 bases spanning the gap. The CDR3 region is CASSLEASLEAFF. In DNA form, the CDR3 reads TGTGCCAGCAGCTTAGAAGCCTCCTTGGAAGCTTTCTTT.

This clonotype showed up just a few times. The chain combines TRBV7-9 with TRBJ1-4, with a weak D call TRBD1 (5 bases). Germline CDR1 reads SEHNR; CDR2 reads FQNEAQ (reference sequence). CDR3 size: 15 residues. The V gene lost 5 bases and the J gene lost 3 bases, with 13 bases spanning the gap. The DNA for the CDR3 is TGTGCCAGCAGCGAGGCGGGGGAGCCTAATGAAAAACTGTTTTTT. Protein product: CASSEAGEPNEKLFF.

This clonotype was counted many times. This sequence joins TRBV29-1 and TRBJ2-7; the D gene could be TRBD1 or TRBD2 (5 bases each). This CDR3 is built from 13 residues. The germline V gene has CDR1 SQVTM and CDR2 ANQGSEA. V lost 7 bases and J lost 0, with 13 bases in between. The DNA for the CDR3 is TGCAGCGCTCTCCGGGACGGCTCCTACGAGCAGTACTTC. Translation: CSALRDGSYEQYF.

This clonotype was observed many times. The chain is built from TRBV20-1 and TRBJ2-7; 9 bases line up with TRBD2. The CDR3 is made up of 15 amino acids. The junction had 6 bases not matched to a gene; V was cut back by 3 bases and J by 0 bases. The germline CDR1 and CDR2 sequences are DFQATT and SNEGSKA (reference sequence). CDR3 amino acids: CSASAGGPPSYEQYF. The DNA for the CDR3 is TGCAGTGCTAGTGCGGGAGGGCCACCCTCCTACGAGCAGTACTTC.

Many counts were recorded for this clonotype. The chain uses TRBV28 and TRBJ2-5; possibly TRBD1 for D (6 bases). The CDR3 has 16 residues. The germline gives CDR1 MDHEN, CDR2 SYDVKM. Trimming pared 3 bases from V and 5 bases from J, leaving 19 bases between. CDR3 DNA: TGTGCCAGCAGTTTCGGGGATTTGACAGGTTCGGAGACCCAGTACTTC. Residues: CASSFGDLTGSETQYF.

As regards this clonotype: The junction does not match germline at one end; this may be a read error. The gene calls are TRBV20-1 and TRBJ2-7; D is possibly TRBD2 (6 bases). This CDR3 comprises 16 residues. Per the germline V gene, CDR1 is DFQATT and CDR2 is SNEGSKA (reference sequence). The DNA of the CDR3 is TGCAGTGCTCCCGCCAGGAGGGAGGAATATTCCTACGGGCAGTACTTC. Residues: CSAPARREEYSYGQYF.

The sample holds a few counts of this clonotype. The CDR3 loop reads CASSAHSGTGENEQFF. CDR3 nucleotides: TGTGCCAGCAGCGCCCATAGCGGGACGGGGGAGAATGAGCAGTTCTTC. The genes are TRBV9 and TRBJ2-1; 8 nucleotides line up with TRBD2. CDR1 SGDLS and CDR2 YYNGEE come from the germline V gene. This CDR3 is built from 16 residues. J lost 7 bases, V lost 3 bases, and 12 bases had no gene match.

This clonotype was seen only a few times. The chain combines TRBV25-1 with TRBJ1-6; unclear D gene. Germline values: CDR1 MGHDK, CDR2 SYGVNS. The CDR3 consists of 15 residues. The V end lost 4 bases, the J end lost 0 bases, and 7 bases lay between the germline ends. The CDR3 here is CASSAQSSYNSPLHF. DNA for the CDR3: TGTGCCAGCAGTGCACAAAGCTCCTATAATTCACCCCTCCACTTT.

This clonotype was counted between two and nine times. This chain joins TRBV20-1 and TRBJ2-3; no firm D call. The CDR3 is 14 amino acids. Germline V CDR1 and CDR2: DFQATT, SNEGSKA (reference sequence). V gave up 4 bases and J gave up 2 bases, with 13 bases separating them. The CDR3 DNA reads TGCAGTGCTACAGACTCTCACCCCACAGATACGCAGTATTTT. As protein: CSATDSHPTDTQYF.